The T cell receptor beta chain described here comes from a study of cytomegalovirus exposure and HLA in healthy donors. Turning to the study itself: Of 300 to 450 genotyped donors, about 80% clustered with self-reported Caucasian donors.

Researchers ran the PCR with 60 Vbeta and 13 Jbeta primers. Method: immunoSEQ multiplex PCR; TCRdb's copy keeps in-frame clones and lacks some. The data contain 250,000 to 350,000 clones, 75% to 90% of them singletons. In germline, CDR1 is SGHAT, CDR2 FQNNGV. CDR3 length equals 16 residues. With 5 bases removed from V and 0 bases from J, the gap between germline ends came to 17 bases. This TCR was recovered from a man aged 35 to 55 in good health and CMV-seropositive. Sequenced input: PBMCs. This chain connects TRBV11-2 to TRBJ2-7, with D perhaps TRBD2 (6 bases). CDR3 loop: CASSEGFPGDSYEQYF. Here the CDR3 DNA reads TGTGCCAGCAGCGAGGGGTTTCCGGGGGACTCCTACGAGCAGTACTTC.